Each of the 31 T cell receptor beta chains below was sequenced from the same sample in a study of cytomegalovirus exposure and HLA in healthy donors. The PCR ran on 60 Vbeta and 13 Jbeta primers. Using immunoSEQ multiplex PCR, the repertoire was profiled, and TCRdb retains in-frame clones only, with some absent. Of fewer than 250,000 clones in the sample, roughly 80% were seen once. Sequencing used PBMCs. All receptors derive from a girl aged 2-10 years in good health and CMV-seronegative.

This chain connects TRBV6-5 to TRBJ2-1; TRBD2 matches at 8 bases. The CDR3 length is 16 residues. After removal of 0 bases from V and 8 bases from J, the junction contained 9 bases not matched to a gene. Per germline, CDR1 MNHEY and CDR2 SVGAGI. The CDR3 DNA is TGTGCCAGCAGTTACTCATCAGGGGCGGGGGGCTATGAGCAGTTCTTC. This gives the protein CASSYSSGAGGYEQFF.

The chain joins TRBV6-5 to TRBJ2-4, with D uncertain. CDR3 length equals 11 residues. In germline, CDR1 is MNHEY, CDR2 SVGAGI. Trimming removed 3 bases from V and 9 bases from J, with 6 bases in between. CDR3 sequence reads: CASSYGFIQYF. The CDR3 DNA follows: TGTGCCAGCAGTTATGGCTTCATTCAGTACTTC.

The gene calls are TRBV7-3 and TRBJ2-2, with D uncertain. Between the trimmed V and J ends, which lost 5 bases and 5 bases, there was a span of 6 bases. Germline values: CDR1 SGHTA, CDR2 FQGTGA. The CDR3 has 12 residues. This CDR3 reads CASSPLTGELFF. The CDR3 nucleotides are TGTGCCAGCAGCCCCTTAACCGGGGAGCTGTTTTTT.

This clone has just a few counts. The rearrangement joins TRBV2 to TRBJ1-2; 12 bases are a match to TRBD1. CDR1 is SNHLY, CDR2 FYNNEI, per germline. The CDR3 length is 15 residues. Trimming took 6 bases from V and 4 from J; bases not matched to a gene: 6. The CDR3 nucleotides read TGTGCCAGCAGGGGGGGGACAGGGGGCTGCTATGGCTACACCTTC. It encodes CASRGGTGGCYGYTF.

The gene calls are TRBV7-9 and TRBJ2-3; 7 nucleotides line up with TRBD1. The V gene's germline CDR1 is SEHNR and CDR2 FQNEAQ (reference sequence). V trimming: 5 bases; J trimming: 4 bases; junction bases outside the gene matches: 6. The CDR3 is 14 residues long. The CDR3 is CASSPTGRPDTQYF. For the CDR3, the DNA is TGTGCCAGCAGCCCGACAGGGCGTCCAGATACGCAGTATTTT.

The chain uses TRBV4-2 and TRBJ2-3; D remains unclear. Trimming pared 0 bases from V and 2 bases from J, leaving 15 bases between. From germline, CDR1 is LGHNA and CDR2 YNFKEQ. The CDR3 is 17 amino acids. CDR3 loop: CASSQELYGTTTDTQYF. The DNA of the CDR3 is TGTGCCAGCAGCCAAGAGCTATACGGTACCACCACAGATACGCAGTATTTT.

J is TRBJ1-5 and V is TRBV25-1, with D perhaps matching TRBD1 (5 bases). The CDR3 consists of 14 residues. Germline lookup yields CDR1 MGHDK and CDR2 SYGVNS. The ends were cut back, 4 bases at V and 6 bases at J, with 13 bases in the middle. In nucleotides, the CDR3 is TGTGCCAGCAGTGGTGGGCAGGGTGGTCAGCCCCAGCATTTT. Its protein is CASSGGQGGQPQHF.

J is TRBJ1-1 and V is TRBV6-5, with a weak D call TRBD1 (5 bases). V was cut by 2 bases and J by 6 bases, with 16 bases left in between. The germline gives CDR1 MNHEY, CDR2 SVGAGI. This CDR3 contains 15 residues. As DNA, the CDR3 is TGTGCCAGCAGTTACCCCGGACAAGGGCAGGCTGAAGCTTTCTTT. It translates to CASSYPGQGQAEAFF.

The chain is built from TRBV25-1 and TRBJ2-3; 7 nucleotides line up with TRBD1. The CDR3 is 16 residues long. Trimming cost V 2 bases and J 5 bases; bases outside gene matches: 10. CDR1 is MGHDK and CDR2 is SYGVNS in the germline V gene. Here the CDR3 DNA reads TGTGCCAGCAGTGAACTACAGGGGCAGGACATAGATACGCAGTATTTT. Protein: CASSELQGQDIDTQYF.

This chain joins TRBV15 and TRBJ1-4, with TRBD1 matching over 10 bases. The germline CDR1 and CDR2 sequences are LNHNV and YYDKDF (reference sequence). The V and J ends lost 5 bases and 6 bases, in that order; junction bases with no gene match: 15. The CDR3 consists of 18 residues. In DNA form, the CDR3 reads TGTGCCACCAGCGGAAACCCGGGACAGGGGATTGGGGATGAAAAACTGTTTTTT. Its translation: CATSGNPGQGIGDEKLFF.

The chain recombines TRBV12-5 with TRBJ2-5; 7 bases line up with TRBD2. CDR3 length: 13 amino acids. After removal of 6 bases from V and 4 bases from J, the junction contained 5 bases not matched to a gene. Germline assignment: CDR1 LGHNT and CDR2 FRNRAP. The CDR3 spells CASGRAGLETQYF. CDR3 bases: TGTGCTAGTGGAAGAGCGGGGTTAGAGACCCAGTACTTC.

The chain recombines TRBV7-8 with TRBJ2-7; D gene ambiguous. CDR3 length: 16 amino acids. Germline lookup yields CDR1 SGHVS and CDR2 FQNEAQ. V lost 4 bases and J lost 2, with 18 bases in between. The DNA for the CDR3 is TGTGCCAGCAGCTCAATCTCACTGGAGAAGACCTACGAGCAGTACTTC. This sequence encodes CASSSISLEKTYEQYF.

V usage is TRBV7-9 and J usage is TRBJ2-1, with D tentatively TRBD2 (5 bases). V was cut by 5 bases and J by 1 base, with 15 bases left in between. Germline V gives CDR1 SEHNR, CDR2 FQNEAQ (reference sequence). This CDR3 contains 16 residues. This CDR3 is CASSPGNFRSYNEQFF. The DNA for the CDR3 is TGTGCCAGCAGCCCCGGGAACTTTAGGTCCTACAATGAGCAGTTCTTC.

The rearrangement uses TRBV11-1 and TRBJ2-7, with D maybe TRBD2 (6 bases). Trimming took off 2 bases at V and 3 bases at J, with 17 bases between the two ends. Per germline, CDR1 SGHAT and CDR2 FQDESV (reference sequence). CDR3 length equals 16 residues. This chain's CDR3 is CASSLRSGGSYYEQYF. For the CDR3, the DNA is TGTGCCAGCAGCTTACGGTCTGGGGGGTCCTACTACGAGCAGTACTTC.

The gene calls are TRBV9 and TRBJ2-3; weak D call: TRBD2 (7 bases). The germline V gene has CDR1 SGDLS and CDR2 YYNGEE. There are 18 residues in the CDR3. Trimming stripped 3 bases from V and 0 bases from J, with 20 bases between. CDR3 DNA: TGTGCCAGCAGCGCGGGGGGTTTGAGGGGGACTAGCACAGATACGCAGTATTTT. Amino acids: CASSAGGLRGTSTDTQYF.

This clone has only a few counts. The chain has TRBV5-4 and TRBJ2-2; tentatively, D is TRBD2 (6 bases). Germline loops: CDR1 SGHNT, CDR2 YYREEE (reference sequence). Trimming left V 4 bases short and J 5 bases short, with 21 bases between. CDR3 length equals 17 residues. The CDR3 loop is CASSRGGRASGTGELFF. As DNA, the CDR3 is TGTGCCAGCAGCCGAGGTGGTCGTGCGAGCGGGACCGGGGAGCTGTTTTTT. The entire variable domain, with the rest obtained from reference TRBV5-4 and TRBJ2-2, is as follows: ETGVTQSPTHLIKTRGQQVTLRCSSQSGHNTVSWYQQALGQGPQFIFQYYREEENGRGNFPPRFSGLQFPNYSSELNVNALELDDSALYLCASSRGGRASGTGELFFGEGSRLTVL.

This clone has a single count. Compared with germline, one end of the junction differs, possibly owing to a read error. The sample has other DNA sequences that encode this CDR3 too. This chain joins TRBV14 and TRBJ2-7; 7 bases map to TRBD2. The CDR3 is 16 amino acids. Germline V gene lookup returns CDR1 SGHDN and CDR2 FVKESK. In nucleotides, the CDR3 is TGTGCCAGCAGCCACCAATGGAGGGACTACAACTACGAACAGTACTTC. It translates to CASSHQWRDYNYEQYF.

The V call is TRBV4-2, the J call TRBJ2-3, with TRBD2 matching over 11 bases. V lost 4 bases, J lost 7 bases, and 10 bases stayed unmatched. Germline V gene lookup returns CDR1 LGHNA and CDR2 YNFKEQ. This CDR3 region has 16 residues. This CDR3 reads CASSLPGLAETYTQYF. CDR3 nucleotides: TGTGCCAGCAGCCTTCCGGGACTAGCGGAAACCTATACGCAGTATTTT.

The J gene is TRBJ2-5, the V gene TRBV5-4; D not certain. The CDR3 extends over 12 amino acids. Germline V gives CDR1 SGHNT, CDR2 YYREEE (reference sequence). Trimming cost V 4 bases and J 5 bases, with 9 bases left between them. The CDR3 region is CASSRGSETQYF. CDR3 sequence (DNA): TGTGCCAGCAGCCGCGGTTCGGAGACCCAGTACTTC.

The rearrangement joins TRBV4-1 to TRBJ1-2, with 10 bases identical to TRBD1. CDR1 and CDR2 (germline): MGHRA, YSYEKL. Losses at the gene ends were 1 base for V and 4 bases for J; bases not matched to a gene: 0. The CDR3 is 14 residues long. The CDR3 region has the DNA TGCGCCAGCAGCCAAGGGACAGGGGGCTATGGCTACACCTTC. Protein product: CASSQGTGGYGYTF.

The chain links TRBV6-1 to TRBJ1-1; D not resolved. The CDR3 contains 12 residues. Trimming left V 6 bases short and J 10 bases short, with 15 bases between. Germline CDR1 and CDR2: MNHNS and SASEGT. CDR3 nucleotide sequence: TGTGCCAGCAGGGCCCAACCCGGAGCAGCTTTCTTT. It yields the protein CASRAQPGAAFF.

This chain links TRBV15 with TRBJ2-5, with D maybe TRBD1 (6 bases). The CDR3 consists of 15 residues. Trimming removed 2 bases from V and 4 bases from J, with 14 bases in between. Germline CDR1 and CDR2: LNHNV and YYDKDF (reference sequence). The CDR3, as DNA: TGTGCCACCAGCAGAACACAGGGAGATGGAGAGACCCAGTACTTC. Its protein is CATSRTQGDGETQYF.

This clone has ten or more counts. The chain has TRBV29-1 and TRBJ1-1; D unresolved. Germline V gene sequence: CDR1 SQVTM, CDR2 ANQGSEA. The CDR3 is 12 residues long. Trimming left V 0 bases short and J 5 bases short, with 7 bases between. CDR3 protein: CSVEDGGTEAFF. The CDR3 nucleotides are TGCAGCGTTGAAGATGGAGGGACTGAAGCTTTCTTT.

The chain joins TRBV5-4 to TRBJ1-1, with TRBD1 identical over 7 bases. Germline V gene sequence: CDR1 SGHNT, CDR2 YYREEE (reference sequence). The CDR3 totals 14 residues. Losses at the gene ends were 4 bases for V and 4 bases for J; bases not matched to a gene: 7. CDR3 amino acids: CASSQTGPITEAFF. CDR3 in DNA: TGTGCCAGCAGCCAGACAGGGCCAATCACTGAAGCTTTCTTT.

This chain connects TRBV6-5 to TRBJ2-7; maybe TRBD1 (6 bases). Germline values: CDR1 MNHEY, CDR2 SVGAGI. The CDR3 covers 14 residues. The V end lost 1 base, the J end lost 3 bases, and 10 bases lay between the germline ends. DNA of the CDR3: TGTGCCAGCAGTTACTACGGACAGTTCTACGAGCAGTACTTC. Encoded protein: CASSYYGQFYEQYF.

In DNA form, the CDR3 reads TGTGCCAGTAGTCTTGGACTAGGGGCGAATCAGCCCCAGCATTTT. Translating gives CASSLGLGANQPQHF. The chain couples TRBV19 to TRBJ1-5; D may be TRBD1 (5 bases). This CDR3 has 15 amino acids. Trimming took 5 bases from V and 4 from J, leaving 15 bases between them. Germline-derived CDR1 and CDR2 are LNHDA and SQIVND (reference sequence).

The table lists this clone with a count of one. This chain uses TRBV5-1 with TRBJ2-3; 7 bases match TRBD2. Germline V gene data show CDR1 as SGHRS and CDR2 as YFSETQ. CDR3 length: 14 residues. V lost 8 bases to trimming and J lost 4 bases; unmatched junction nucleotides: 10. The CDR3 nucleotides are TGCGCCAGTCAGATTGGCGGGAGCTCAGATACGCAGTATTTT. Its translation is CASQIGGSSDTQYF. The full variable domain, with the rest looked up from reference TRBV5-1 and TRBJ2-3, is KAGVTQTPRYLIKTRGQQVTLSCSPISGHRSVSWYQQTPGQGLQFLFEYFSETQRNKGNFPGRFSGRQFSNSRSEMNVSTLELGDSALYLCASQIGGSSDTQYFGPGTRLTVL.

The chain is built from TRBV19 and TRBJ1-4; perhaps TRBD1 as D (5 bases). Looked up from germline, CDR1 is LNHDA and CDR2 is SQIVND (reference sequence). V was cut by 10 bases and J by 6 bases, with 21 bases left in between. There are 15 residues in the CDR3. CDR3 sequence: CATKGRRGVDEKLFF. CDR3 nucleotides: TGTGCCACAAAAGGGAGGAGGGGAGTAGATGAAAAACTGTTTTTT.

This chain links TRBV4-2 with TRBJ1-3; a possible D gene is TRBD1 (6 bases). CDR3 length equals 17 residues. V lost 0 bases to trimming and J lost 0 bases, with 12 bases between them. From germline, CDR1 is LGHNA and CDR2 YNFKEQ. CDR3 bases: TGTGCCAGCAGCCAAGATATAGCGGGGGCCTCTGGAAACACCATATATTTT. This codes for CASSQDIAGASGNTIYF.

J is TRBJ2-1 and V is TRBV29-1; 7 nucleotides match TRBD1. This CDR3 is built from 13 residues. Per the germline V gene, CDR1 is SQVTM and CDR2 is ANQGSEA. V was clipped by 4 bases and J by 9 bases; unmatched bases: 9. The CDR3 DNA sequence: TGCAGCGTTGGACAGGGCCCCCAATTTGAGCAGTTCTTC. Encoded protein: CSVGQGPQFEQFF.

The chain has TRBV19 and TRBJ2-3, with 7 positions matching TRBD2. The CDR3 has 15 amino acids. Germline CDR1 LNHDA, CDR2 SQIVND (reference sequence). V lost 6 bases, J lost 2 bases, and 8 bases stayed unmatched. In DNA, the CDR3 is TGTGCCAGTAGCTTGGGACTACCATCCACAGATACGCAGTATTTT. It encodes CASSLGLPSTDTQYF. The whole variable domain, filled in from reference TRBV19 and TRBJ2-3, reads DGGITQSPKYLFRKEGQNVTLSCEQNLNHDAMYWYRQDPGQGLRLIYYSQIVNDFQKGDIAEGYSVSREKKESFPLTVTSAQKNPTAFYLCASSLGLPSTDTQYFGPGTRLTVL.